The sequence of this TCR beta chain was determined in a study of OX40 agonist ivuxolimab in advanced cancers. Generated by immunoSEQ multiplex PCR, the TCRdb table keeps only in-frame clones and is missing some. The sample has around 53,000 clones, just under 80% seen once. Per germline, CDR1 SGHRS and CDR2 YFSETQ. J lost 2 bases, V lost 3 bases, and 4 bases had no gene match. The CDR3 is 14 residues long. The clonotype comes from an adult with an advanced solid tumor such as melanoma, head and neck, liver or kidney cancer. The sequenced sample was CD4+ or CD8+ T cells sorted from blood, obtained in a trial of the OX40 agonist ivuxolimab. The J gene is TRBJ2-7, the V gene TRBV5-1; 8 bases are a match to TRBD1. CDR3 sequence reads: CASSSGTGAYEQYF. CDR3 in DNA: TGCGCCAGCAGCTCCGGGACAGGAGCCTACGAGCAGTACTTC.